This TCR beta chain originates from a study of T cell responses to AZD1222 COVID-19 vaccine. Looking at the study overall: Second doses were pooled across both intervals (about 4 or about 12 weeks). Regarding the study as a whole: Unmutated regions of variants are reportedly targeted by nearly half of spike-specific TCRs. Spike was spanned by vaccine-associated CD4 TCRs, which were dominant at 160-218 and 743-854. In a largely white British group with more females than males, clonal diversity was possibly underestimated.

With respect to this clone: Its cognate antigen is unknown.

Germline CDR1 reads LGHDT; CDR2 reads YNNKEL (reference sequence). The CDR3 extends over 15 amino acids. Trimming removed 0 bases from V and 0 bases from J, with 9 bases in between. Here immunoSEQ multiplex PCR was the method, and the copy in TCRdb shows in-frame clones only, minus some. The table includes 150,000 or so clones, around 89% detected once. This specimen consisted of peripheral blood, obtained on day 0 of AZD1222 vaccination. The receptor was derived from an adult in good health. The chain couples TRBV3-1 (or the pseudogene TRBV3-2) to TRBJ2-7; D possibly corresponds to TRBD2 (5 bases). CDR3 nucleotide sequence: TGTGCCAGCAGCCAAGATCCGGGAAGCTCCTACGAGCAGTACTTC. Protein product: CASSQDPGSSYEQYF.